This entry lists 13 T cell receptor beta chains sequenced from one sample in a study of neurological immune-mediated disorders. Time point described: longitudinal time-point 2. TCRdb re-called the 5' RACE reads with MiXCR, one entry per CDR3 protein. The sample has about 60,000 distinct CDR3 sequences; around 10% are singletons. Sample: PBMCs. The source of these receptors is a man aged 25-45 years in good health.

CDR3 DNA: TGCAGTGCTAGGAGGGTGAGGGGGGCCACTGAAGCTTTCTTT. Its translation is CSARRVRGATEAFF. The chain couples TRBV20-1 to TRBJ1-1; weak D call: TRBD1 (6 bases). The germline V and J ends were trimmed by 3 bases and 4 bases, with 15 bases remaining between them. Germline lookup yields CDR1 DFQATT and CDR2 SNEGSKA (reference sequence). This CDR3 contains 14 residues.

The sample holds many counts of this clonotype. The V call is TRBV15, the J call TRBJ2-3; the D gene is possibly TRBD1 (6 bases). The CDR3 has 16 amino acids. The germline CDR1 and CDR2 sequences are LNHNV and YYDKDF (reference sequence). V was pared by 0 bases and J by 0 bases, with 10 bases between. The CDR3 region is CATSRDSQGSTDTQYF. In DNA form, the CDR3 reads TGTGCCACCAGCAGAGATAGTCAGGGGAGCACAGATACGCAGTATTTT.

This clonotype was recorded at least ten times. The chain employs TRBV10-3 and TRBJ2-6; 7 nucleotides agree with TRBD2. CDR3 length: 18 amino acids. The germline V gene has CDR1 ENHRY and CDR2 SYGVKD. Trimming removed 7 bases from V and 0 bases from J; junction bases left unmatched: 12. The chain's CDR3 is CAITPRSGLSSGANVLTF. CDR3 nucleotides: TGTGCCATCACCCCTCGTAGCGGGTTAAGCTCTGGGGCCAACGTCCTGACTTTC.

This clonotype was seen ten or more times. Here the CDR3 DNA reads TGTGCCAGCAGCTTAGGCCAAAATGAGCAGTTCTTC. Its translation: CASSLGQNEQFF. This chain uses TRBV7-9 with TRBJ2-1; D gene unclear. Deletions cut 1 base from V and 7 bases from J, with 5 bases between. The germline gives CDR1 SEHNR, CDR2 FQNEAQ (reference sequence). This CDR3 is built from 12 residues.

This clonotype was seen many times. The chain joins TRBV27 to TRBJ2-2, with D tentatively TRBD1 or TRBD2 (5 bases each). The CDR3 sequence is 15 residues long. Germline assignment: CDR1 MNHEY and CDR2 SMNVEV (reference sequence). Trimming took off 7 bases at V and 5 bases at J, with 17 bases between the two ends. The CDR3 DNA reads TGTGCCAGCACCCTTCGGGGCGAAAGGACCGGGGAGCTGTTTTTT. Protein product: CASTLRGERTGELFF.

This clonotype occurred many times. The gene calls are TRBV27 and TRBJ2-3; D ambiguous. The CDR3 sequence is 13 residues long. V was trimmed by 8 bases and J by 3 bases, leaving 12 bases between them. From germline, CDR1 is MNHEY and CDR2 SMNVEV (reference sequence). The CDR3 spells CASSRLITDTQYF. The CDR3 coding sequence is TGTGCCAGCTCGCGGCTAATTACAGATACGCAGTATTTT.

V and J are TRBV5-1 and TRBJ2-7; unclear D gene. The V gene's germline CDR1 is SGHRS and CDR2 YFSETQ. V lost 0 bases to trimming and J lost 0 bases, with 13 bases between them. This CDR3 comprises 16 residues. The CDR3 bases are TGCGCCAGCAGCTTGGCATACCAGCTGGGCTCCTACGAGCAGTACTTC. This encodes CASSLAYQLGSYEQYF.

This clonotype was detected ten times or more. The V call is TRBV5-1, the J call TRBJ2-1; 9 nucleotides line up with TRBD1. This CDR3 has 15 amino acids. V shed 0 bases, J shed 6 bases, and the junction held 4 bases outside the gene matches. Looked up from germline, CDR1 is SGHRS and CDR2 is YFSETQ. The CDR3: CASSLAGTGFNEQFF. The DNA for the CDR3 is TGCGCCAGCAGCTTGGCCGGGACAGGGTTCAATGAGCAGTTCTTC. The full variable domain, completed using reference TRBV5-1 and TRBJ2-1, is KAGVTQTPRYLIKTRGQQVTLSCSPISGHRSVSWYQQTPGQGLQFLFEYFSETQRNKGNFPGRFSGRQFSNSRSEMNVSTLELGDSALYLCASSLAGTGFNEQFFGPGTRLTVL.

This clonotype was seen many times. This chain links TRBV5-1 with TRBJ1-1; 7 positions agree with TRBD1. The CDR3 is 16 residues long. Germline lookup yields CDR1 SGHRS and CDR2 YFSETQ. V lost 0 bases, J lost 6 bases, and 11 bases stayed unmatched. CDR3 protein: CASSLAGQAQGPEAFF. DNA of the CDR3: TGCGCCAGCAGCTTGGCCGGACAGGCTCAGGGGCCTGAAGCTTTCTTT.

This clonotype showed up many times. This chain links TRBV28 with TRBJ1-1; possibly TRBD1 for D (6 bases). The CDR3 is 13 amino acids. Germline CDR1 is MDHEN and CDR2 is SYDVKM. Deletions cut 9 bases from V and 4 bases from J, with 15 bases between. This chain's CDR3 is CASKIGGGTEAFF. CDR3 DNA: TGTGCCAGTAAAATAGGAGGGGGCACTGAAGCTTTCTTT.

With respect to this clonotype: This could be a read error, since a much larger clone is one nucleotide away. The chain employs TRBV7-9 and TRBJ2-4; perhaps TRBD2 as D (5 bases). Germline V lookup: CDR1 SEHNR, CDR2 FQNEAQ (reference sequence). The length of the CDR3 is 15 residues. V lost 1 base and J 0 bases, leaving 7 bases between the germline ends. The CDR3 region has the DNA TGTGCCAGCAGCTTAGTAGCGAGAGCCAAAAACATTCAGTACTTC. Its translation: CASSLVARAKNIQYF.

In this sample, this clonotype turned up many times. The chain employs TRBV6-5 and TRBJ1-3; no clear D gene. This CDR3 contains 13 residues. V was clipped by 6 bases and J by 0 bases, with 6 bases between them. CDR1 is MNHEY, CDR2 SVGAGI, per germline. The chain's CDR3 is CASRTNSGNTIYF. CDR3 DNA: TGTGCCAGCAGGACAAACTCTGGAAACACCATATATTTT.

This clonotype came up many times. The chain couples TRBV6-2 or TRBV6-3 to TRBJ2-7; D gene unclear. CDR1 is MNHEY, CDR2 SVGEGT, per germline. The CDR3 extends over 15 amino acids. Trimming shortened V by 1 base and J by 2 bases, and 12 bases separated the two germline ends. The DNA of the CDR3 is TGTGCCAGCAGTTACTTTCGTGACAAAACCTACGAGCAGTACTTC. Amino acid sequence: CASSYFRDKTYEQYF.